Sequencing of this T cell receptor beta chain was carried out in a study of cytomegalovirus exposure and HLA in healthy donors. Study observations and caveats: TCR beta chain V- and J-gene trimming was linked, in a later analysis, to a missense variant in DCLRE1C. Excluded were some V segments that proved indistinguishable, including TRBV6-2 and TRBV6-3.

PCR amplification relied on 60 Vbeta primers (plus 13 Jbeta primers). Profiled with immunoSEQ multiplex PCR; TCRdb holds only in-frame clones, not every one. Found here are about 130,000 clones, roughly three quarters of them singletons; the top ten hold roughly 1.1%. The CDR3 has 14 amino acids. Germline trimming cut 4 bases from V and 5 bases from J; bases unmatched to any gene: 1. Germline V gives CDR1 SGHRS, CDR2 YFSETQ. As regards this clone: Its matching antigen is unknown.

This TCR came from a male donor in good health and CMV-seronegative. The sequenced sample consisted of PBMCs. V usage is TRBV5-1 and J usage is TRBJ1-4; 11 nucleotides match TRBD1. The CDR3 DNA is TGCGCCAGCAGCCGGGACAGGGGGAATGAAAAACTGTTTTTT. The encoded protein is CASSRDRGNEKLFF.